This T cell receptor beta chain came from a study of T-cell memory formation after mild COVID-19. Sample barcodes and UMIs were carried by the TCR alpha and TCR beta cDNA libraries that 5'RACE generated with constant-segment primers. Via MiXCR, TCRdb re-called the 5' RACE reads, giving one row per CDR3 protein. The table shows about 560,000 distinct CDR3 sequences, with over 15% occurring only once. The CDR3 has 16 amino acids. The germline V and J ends were trimmed by 5 bases and 2 bases, with 17 bases remaining between them. This clonotype was seen a few times. The antigen remains unidentified. Regarding the study as a whole: Clones that contracted clustered mainly in CM and EM if CD4+ and in EMRA if CD8+. What remained unconfirmed was the SARS-CoV-2 specificity of second-wave clones peaking on day 37.

Sequencing input: PBMCs or a T cell subset sorted from them (not recorded which). The chain combines TRBV12-3 or TRBV12-4 with TRBJ2-3; D is perhaps TRBD1 (6 bases). The TCR comes from an adult woman who had mild COVID-19 (a few samples of this study predate the infection). Cell type and time point are not known. CDR3 protein: CASSPRGREPTDTQYF. The CDR3 DNA reads TGTGCCAGCAGTCCCAGGGGTAGAGAGCCCACAGATACGCAGTATTTT.